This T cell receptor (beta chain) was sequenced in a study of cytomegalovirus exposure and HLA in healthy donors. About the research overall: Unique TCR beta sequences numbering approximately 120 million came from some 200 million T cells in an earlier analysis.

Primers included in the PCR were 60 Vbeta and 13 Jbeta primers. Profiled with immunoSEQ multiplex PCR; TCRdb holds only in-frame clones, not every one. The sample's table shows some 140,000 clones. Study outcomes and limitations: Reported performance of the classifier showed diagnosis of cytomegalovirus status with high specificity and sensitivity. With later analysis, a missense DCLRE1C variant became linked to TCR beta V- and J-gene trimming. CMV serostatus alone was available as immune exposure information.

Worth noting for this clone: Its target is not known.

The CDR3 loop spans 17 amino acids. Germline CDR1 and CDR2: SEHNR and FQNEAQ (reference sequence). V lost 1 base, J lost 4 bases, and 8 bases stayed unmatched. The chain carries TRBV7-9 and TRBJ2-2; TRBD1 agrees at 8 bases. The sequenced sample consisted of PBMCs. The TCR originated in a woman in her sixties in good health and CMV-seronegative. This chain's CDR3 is CASSLVPRGQRTGELFF. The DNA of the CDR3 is TGTGCCAGCAGCTTAGTCCCCAGGGGGCAGCGCACCGGGGAGCTGTTTTTT.